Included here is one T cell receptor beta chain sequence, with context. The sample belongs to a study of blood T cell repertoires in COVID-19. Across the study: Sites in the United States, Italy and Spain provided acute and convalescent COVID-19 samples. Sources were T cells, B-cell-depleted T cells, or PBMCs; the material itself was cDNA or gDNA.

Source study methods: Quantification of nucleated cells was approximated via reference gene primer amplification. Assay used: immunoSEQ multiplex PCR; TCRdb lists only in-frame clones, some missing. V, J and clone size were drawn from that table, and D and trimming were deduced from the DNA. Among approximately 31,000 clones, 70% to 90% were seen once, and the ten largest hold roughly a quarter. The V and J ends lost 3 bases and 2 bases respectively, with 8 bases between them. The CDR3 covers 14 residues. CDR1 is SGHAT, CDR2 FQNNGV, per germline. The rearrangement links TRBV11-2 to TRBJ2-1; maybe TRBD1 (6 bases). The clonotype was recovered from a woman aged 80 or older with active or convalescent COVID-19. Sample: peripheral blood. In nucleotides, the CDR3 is TGTGCCAGCAGCTTCCAGGGGACCTACAATGAGCAGTTCTTC. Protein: CASSFQGTYNEQFF. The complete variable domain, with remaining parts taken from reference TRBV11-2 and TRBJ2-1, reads EAGVAQSPRYKIIEKRQSVAFWCNPISGHATLYWYQQILGQGPKLLIQFQNNGVVDDSQLPKDRFSAERLKGVDSTLKIQPAKLEDSAVYLCASSFQGTYNEQFFGPGTRLTVL.